This T cell receptor (beta chain) was obtained from a study of blood T cell repertoires in COVID-19. CDR3 length: 14 residues. In this sample, this clone turned up once. The repertoire was sequenced with immunoSEQ multiplex PCR; TCRdb's copy has only in-frame clones and lacks some. The data contain 230,000 or so clones, about 85% of them seen just once; the ten biggest clones take up approximately 20%. The V and J genes are TRBV21-1 and TRBJ2-7; no check of the table's D call, TRBD2, against the DNA was made. TRBV21-1 is a recognized pseudogene. Input material: peripheral blood. This receptor was taken from a man aged 25-45 years with active or convalescent COVID-19. The chain's CDR3 is CASPSGGPHCEQYF. In DNA, the CDR3 is TGTGCCAGCCCTAGCGGGGGGCCCCATTGCGAGCAGTACTTC.